A single sample is the source of the 26 T cell receptor beta chains below, sequenced in a study of T-cell reconstitution after alpha-beta-depleted transplantation in children. Unique molecular identifiers were used in preparing the TCRbeta library. TCRdb passed the PCR reads through MiXCR, listing each CDR3 protein once. The sample carries 610,000 or so distinct CDR3 sequences, about a quarter recorded once. The sequencing here drew on PBMCs, taken before TCRalphabeta/CD19-depleted stem cell transplant. Receptor source: a boy younger than two with Wiskott-Aldrich syndrome, due to receive a stem cell transplant.

This clonotype came up once. In nucleotides, the CDR3 is TGTGCCAGCAGCTGGGAGGCAGGACCTCCCTACTATGGCTACACCTTC. Its protein is CASSWEAGPPYYGYTF. The chain employs TRBV7-8 and TRBJ1-2; D is unclear. The CDR3 length is 16 residues. Germline V CDR1 and CDR2: SGHVS, FQNEAQ. V dropped 4 bases and J dropped 3 bases, with 18 bases sitting between them.

The chain joins TRBV4-1 to TRBJ1-1; D gene ambiguous. The germline V and J ends were trimmed by 1 base and 9 bases, with 18 bases remaining between them. Germline V gene sequence: CDR1 MGHRA, CDR2 YSYEKL. The CDR3 extends over 15 amino acids. The CDR3: CASSQVRREITQAFF. DNA of the CDR3: TGCGCCAGCAGCCAAGTCAGGAGGGAGATTACCCAAGCTTTCTTT.

The chain couples TRBV3-1 to TRBJ2-1; the match to TRBD2 covers 8 bases. V lost 6 bases to trimming and J lost 0 bases; unmatched junction nucleotides: 10. Per germline, CDR1 LGHDT and CDR2 YNNKEL (reference sequence). The length of the CDR3 is 17 residues. CDR3 protein: CASRSTGAGVSYNEQFF. CDR3 DNA sequence: TGTGCCAGCAGGTCGACCGGAGCGGGGGTCTCCTACAATGAGCAGTTCTTC.

J is TRBJ2-7 and V is TRBV12-3 or TRBV12-4, with a possible D match to TRBD1 (6 bases). This CDR3 is 14 amino acids long. V gave up 4 bases and J gave up 2 bases, with 12 bases separating them. The CDR3 nucleotides read TGTGCCAGCAGTTCCACCAGGGGAACCTACGAGCAGTACTTC. Amino acids: CASSSTRGTYEQYF.

This sequence joins TRBV27 and TRBJ2-1; D unresolved. This CDR3 region has 16 residues. The V gene's germline CDR1 is MNHEY and CDR2 SMNVEV (reference sequence). Trimming pared 6 bases from V and 0 bases from J, leaving 15 bases between. DNA of the CDR3: TGTGCCAGCAGGGAGCCCGGAAAGAGCTCCTACAATGAGCAGTTCTTC. It codes for CASREPGKSSYNEQFF.

The sample holds a few counts of this clonotype. CDR3 nucleotide sequence: TGTGCCAGCAGCTTTTGGGCGGGACTAAAGGGTGAGCAGTTCTTC. Protein: CASSFWAGLKGEQFF. The genes are TRBV7-2 and TRBJ2-1; TRBD2 agrees at 7 bases. The germline gives CDR1 SGHTA, CDR2 FQGNSA. The CDR3 spans 15 residues. Trimming took 3 bases from V and 9 from J; bases not matched to a gene: 11. The full variable domain, in which reference TRBV7-2 and TRBJ2-1 provide the parts outside the CDR3, is GAGVSQSPSNKVTEKGKDVELRCDPISGHTALYWYRQSLGQGLEFLIYFQGNSAPDKSGLPSDRFSAERTGGSVSTLTIQRTQQEDSAVYLCASSFWAGLKGEQFFGPGTRLTVL.

This clonotype has a handful of counts. J is TRBJ2-7 and V is TRBV20-1; 11 nucleotides agree with TRBD1. The CDR3 runs to 14 residues. The germline gives CDR1 DFQATT, CDR2 SNEGSKA (reference sequence). J lost 2 bases, V lost 5 bases, and 5 bases had no gene match. This chain's CDR3 is CSAPGQGGPYEQYF. CDR3 in DNA: TGCAGTGCTCCGGGACAGGGGGGGCCCTACGAGCAGTACTTC.

This clonotype came up once. This rearrangement joins TRBV20-1 to TRBJ1-2; 10 nucleotides match TRBD1. The CDR3 contains 17 residues. From germline, CDR1 is DFQATT and CDR2 SNEGSKA (reference sequence). Trimming removed 7 bases from V and 0 bases from J; junction bases left unmatched: 14. CDR3 nucleotides: TGCAGTGAGGACAACCGGGACAGGGGAAATGCTAACTATGGCTACACCTTC. It encodes CSEDNRDRGNANYGYTF.

This clonotype came up a few times. The chain employs TRBV5-1 and TRBJ1-1; TRBD1 is a possible D gene (5 bases). Germline values: CDR1 SGHRS, CDR2 YFSETQ. V was clipped by 0 bases and J by 11 bases, with 20 bases between them. The CDR3 totals 15 residues. The CDR3 loop reads CASSLDPGNLEGAFF. The CDR3 DNA is TGCGCCAGCAGCTTGGACCCGGGAAACCTAGAGGGGGCTTTCTTT.

The chain employs TRBV20-1 and TRBJ2-7, with 8 bases lining up with TRBD1. The CDR3 is made up of 18 amino acids. Trimming cost V 3 bases and J 3 bases; bases outside gene matches: 19. Germline loops: CDR1 DFQATT, CDR2 SNEGSKA (reference sequence). CDR3 loop: CSASPGTGLAGNFYEQYF. The DNA for the CDR3 is TGCAGTGCTAGCCCCGGGACAGGTCTTGCGGGAAATTTCTACGAGCAGTACTTC.

A few counts support this clonotype. The chain joins TRBV5-1 to TRBJ2-7; D is uncertain. Germline CDR1 and CDR2: SGHRS and YFSETQ. The V and J ends lost 0 bases and 0 bases respectively, with 7 bases between them. There are 14 residues in the CDR3. CDR3 sequence reads: CASSLGAVSYEQYF. Written as DNA, the CDR3 is TGCGCCAGCAGCTTGGGGGCGGTCTCCTACGAGCAGTACTTC.

The chain has TRBV21-1 and TRBJ2-1; TRBD2, the table's D call, was not compared with the DNA. TRBV21-1 is described as a pseudogene. The length of the CDR3 is 16 residues. DNA of the CDR3: TGTGCCAGCAGGAAATTTACTAGCGGGATAGGCAATGAGCAGTTCTTC. It translates to CASRKFTSGIGNEQFF.

This clonotype appeared a single time. V and J are TRBV20-1 and TRBJ2-1; D is undetermined. Germline CDR1 and CDR2: DFQATT and SNEGSKA (reference sequence). The CDR3 is 12 residues long. Trimming shortened V by 1 base and J by 5 bases, and 6 bases separated the two germline ends. The CDR3 DNA sequence: TGCAGTGCTAGAGTTGCCGACAATGAGCAGTTCTTC. Amino acids: CSARVADNEQFF.

This clonotype was seen a handful of times. The rearrangement joins TRBV6-5 to TRBJ1-4; D is ambiguous. Between the trimmed V and J ends, which lost 2 bases and 2 bases, there was a span of 6 bases. There are 14 residues in the CDR3. The germline gives CDR1 MNHEY, CDR2 SVGAGI. CDR3 region: CASSYSATNEKLFF. The DNA of the CDR3 is TGTGCCAGCAGTTACAGTGCCACTAATGAAAAACTGTTTTTT.

The chain is built from TRBV18 and TRBJ2-5; no clear D gene. Trimming removed 4 bases from V and 0 bases from J, with 9 bases in between. Germline V gene sequence: CDR1 KGHSH, CDR2 LQKENI. The CDR3 is made up of 14 amino acids. CDR3 residues: CASSQFGHQETQYF. The CDR3 DNA reads as TGTGCCAGCTCACAATTCGGCCACCAAGAGACCCAGTACTTC. Full variable domain (outside the CDR3, taken from reference TRBV18 and TRBJ2-5): NAGVMQNPRHLVRRRGQEARLRCSPMKGHSHVYWYRQLPEEGLKFMVYLQKENIIDESGMPKERFSAEFPKEGPSILRIQQVVRGDSAAYFCASSQFGHQETQYFGPGTRLLVL.

The sample holds many counts of this clonotype. The J gene is TRBJ1-1, the V gene TRBV5-1; TRBD1 matches at 7 bases. Germline loops: CDR1 SGHRS, CDR2 YFSETQ. Unmatched junction bases numbered 4, after V lost 4 bases and J lost 1 base. The CDR3 is 14 amino acids. The CDR3 region is CASSRGQPNTEAFF. For the CDR3, the DNA is TGCGCCAGCAGCCGGGGACAGCCGAACACTGAAGCTTTCTTT.

The table lists this clonotype with a few counts. The CDR3 reads CATSKSSGNTIYF. CDR3 DNA sequence: TGTGCCACCAGCAAGAGCTCTGGAAACACCATATATTTT. The chain has TRBV15 and TRBJ1-3; D gene uncertain. Looked up from germline, CDR1 is LNHNV and CDR2 is YYDKDF (reference sequence). The CDR3 has 13 residues. The V and J ends lost 4 bases and 0 bases respectively, with 4 bases between them.

The chain recombines TRBV9 with TRBJ2-1, with 12 nucleotides matching TRBD2. CDR3 length: 16 amino acids. V was pared by 3 bases and J by 3 bases, with 4 bases of the junction left unmatched. Germline CDR1 is SGDLS and CDR2 is YYNGEE. The CDR3 here is CASSARLAGVYNEQFF. The DNA of the CDR3 is TGTGCCAGCAGCGCCCGACTAGCGGGAGTCTACAATGAGCAGTTCTTC.

The DNA for the CDR3 is TGCAGTGGGCGGCGGCCCACAGATACGCAGTATTTT. Encoded protein: CSGRRPTDTQYF. J is TRBJ2-3 and V is TRBV20-1; no firm D call. Germline lookup yields CDR1 DFQATT and CDR2 SNEGSKA (reference sequence). Trimming pared 7 bases from V and 2 bases from J, leaving 10 bases between. The CDR3 has 12 amino acids.

This chain connects TRBV20-1 to TRBJ1-1; 7 positions match TRBD1. The CDR3 extends over 13 amino acids. V shed 4 bases, J shed 5 bases, and the junction held 7 bases outside the gene matches. CDR1 is DFQATT, CDR2 SNEGSKA, per germline (reference sequence). CDR3 sequence reads: CSATTPGGTEAFF. Here the CDR3 DNA reads TGCAGTGCTACGACACCAGGGGGTACTGAAGCTTTCTTT.

The rearrangement joins TRBV10-3 to TRBJ2-3; TRBD2 aligns across 8 bases. Germline assignment: CDR1 ENHRY and CDR2 SYGVKD. Trimming cost V 10 bases and J 5 bases; bases outside gene matches: 2. This CDR3 has 11 amino acids. CDR3 sequence reads: CATGGEDTQYF. In DNA, the CDR3 is TGTGCCACCGGGGGGGAAGATACGCAGTATTTT.

The rearrangement uses TRBV27 and TRBJ2-7; the D is unclear. The CDR3 runs to 14 residues. Deletions cut 4 bases from V and 0 bases from J, with 10 bases between. CDR1 is MNHEY, CDR2 SMNVEV, per germline (reference sequence). The CDR3 sequence is CASSSLRYSYEQYF. DNA of the CDR3: TGTGCCAGCAGTTCCTTGCGATACTCCTACGAGCAGTACTTC.

This clonotype was found a few times. The chain is built from TRBV15 and TRBJ2-5; the match to TRBD2 covers 10 bases. The CDR3 is made up of 13 amino acids. Trimming at V came to 9 bases and at J to 6 bases, leaving 7 bases not matched to a gene. CDR1 LNHNV and CDR2 YYDKDF come from the germline V gene (reference sequence). In nucleotides, the CDR3 is TGTGCCACGAGACCGGGACTAGCGAAGACCCAGTACTTC. This translates into CATRPGLAKTQYF.

Points on this clonotype: Relative to the germline gene, one junction end is altered; a read error may explain this. The rearrangement uses TRBV11-2 and TRBJ2-5; 9 bases line up with TRBD2. Germline V gene data show CDR1 as SGHAT and CDR2 as FQNNGV. The CDR3 is 15 residues long. The CDR3, as DNA: TGTGTCAGCAGCTTGGGAAGACTAGCGGAAGAGACCCAGTACTTC. Residues: CVSSLGRLAEETQYF.

V usage is TRBV10-3 and J usage is TRBJ1-2; 7 positions match TRBD1. Per germline, CDR1 ENHRY and CDR2 SYGVKD. The CDR3 runs to 14 residues. Losses at the gene ends were 9 bases for V and 3 bases for J; bases not matched to a gene: 10. CDR3 coding DNA: TGTGCCATTCACAGGGGAGCGGGCGACTATGGCTACACCTTC. It encodes CAIHRGAGDYGYTF.

This chain joins TRBV2 and TRBJ2-3; TRBD1 aligns across 8 bases. V gave up 5 bases and J gave up 4 bases; unmatched junction bases: 11. CDR3 size: 16 residues. Germline V lookup: CDR1 SNHLY, CDR2 FYNNEI. This CDR3 is CASSNRDRRFPDTQYF. CDR3 nucleotide sequence: TGTGCCAGCAGTAATAGGGACAGGCGTTTTCCAGATACGCAGTATTTT.